Shown below are 19 T cell receptor beta chains from a single sample sequenced in a study of cytomegalovirus exposure and HLA in healthy donors. In the PCR, 60 Vbeta and 13 Jbeta primers were used. TCRdb keeps only in-frame clones here, not all; method: immunoSEQ multiplex PCR. The data contain under 200,000 clones, roughly 85% of them singletons. The material sequenced was PBMCs. These receptors were obtained from a middle-aged woman in good health and CMV-seronegative.

Concerning this clone: Different DNA sequences within this sample yield the same CDR3. The chain uses TRBV5-1 and TRBJ1-6; TRBD1 agrees at 8 bases. The germline gives CDR1 SGHRS, CDR2 YFSETQ. Unmatched junction bases numbered 12, after V lost 0 bases and J lost 13 bases. The length of the CDR3 is 16 residues. The CDR3 loop reads CASSLGGTGSFSPLHF. Here the CDR3 DNA reads TGCGCCAGCAGCTTGGGGGGGACAGGCTCCTTCTCGCCCCTCCACTTT.

The chain joins TRBV5-1 to TRBJ1-6, with 7 bases fitting TRBD1. V dropped 0 bases and J dropped 0; count of bases not matched to a gene: 3. This CDR3 is 17 amino acids long. CDR1 SGHRS and CDR2 YFSETQ come from the germline V gene. The DNA of the CDR3 is TGCGCCAGCAGCTTGGAGGCAGGGGGCTCCTATAATTCACCCCTCCACTTT. Translation gives CASSLEAGGSYNSPLHF.

This clone was seen only once. This chain uses TRBV28 with TRBJ1-5; TRBD1 is a possible D gene (5 bases). Germline loops: CDR1 MDHEN, CDR2 SYDVKM. The CDR3 sequence is 15 residues long. Trimming stripped 7 bases from V and 1 base from J, with 14 bases between. The CDR3 loop reads CASTIQGASNQPQHF. The CDR3 nucleotides read TGTGCCAGCACCATCCAGGGTGCAAGCAATCAGCCCCAGCATTTT.

The V gene is TRBV27, the J gene TRBJ2-6; tentatively, D is TRBD2 (5 bases). CDR3 length equals 19 residues. Germline CDR1 reads MNHEY; CDR2 reads SMNVEV (reference sequence). V gave up 0 bases and J gave up 0 bases, with 15 bases separating them. The CDR3 DNA sequence: TGTGCCAGCAGTTTATCCTTCGGGGTTCCCCGCTCTGGGGCCAACGTCCTGACTTTC. Its protein is CASSLSFGVPRSGANVLTF.

This clone has only a few counts. The CDR3 DNA reads as TGTGCCAGCAGTGACCTGGCAGGGGCGACGAATCAGCCCCAGCATTTT. Protein: CASSDLAGATNQPQHF. This chain joins TRBV6-1 and TRBJ1-5; a weak D match, TRBD1 (6 bases). This CDR3 is 16 amino acids long. V was clipped by 3 bases and J by 4 bases, with 16 bases between them. CDR1 is MNHNS and CDR2 is SASEGT in the germline V gene.

This clone was found a few times. V is TRBV7-3 and J is TRBJ1-4; D remains ambiguous. This CDR3 is built from 13 residues. Germline assignment: CDR1 SGHTA and CDR2 FQGTGA. The germline V and J ends were trimmed by 4 bases and 7 bases, with 10 bases remaining between them. Here the CDR3 DNA reads TGTGCCAGCAGCTCCGTCGTCGGTGAAAAACTGTTTTTT. Its translation: CASSSVVGEKLFF.

The chain is built from TRBV7-9 and TRBJ2-1, with TRBD2 as a possible D gene (6 bases). The V and J ends lost 5 bases and 6 bases respectively, with 11 bases between them. The CDR3 length is 13 residues. Germline loops: CDR1 SEHNR, CDR2 FQNEAQ (reference sequence). DNA for the CDR3: TGTGCCAGCAGCCCAGCCGGGGGCAATGAGCAGTTCTTC. Amino acids: CASSPAGGNEQFF.

CDR3 loop: CASRVGQGSTEAFF. The CDR3 coding sequence is TGTGCCAGCAGAGTGGGACAGGGGAGTACTGAAGCTTTCTTT. The chain couples TRBV6-5 to TRBJ1-1; 10 positions match TRBD1. The germline V gene has CDR1 MNHEY and CDR2 SVGAGI. The V segment lost 6 bases and the J segment 5 bases; nucleotides outside the gene matches: 6. CDR3 size: 14 residues.

CDR3 nucleotide sequence: TGTGCCAGCAGCCAGGGGGCGGGCGCCTACAATGAGCAGTTCTTC. It codes for CASSQGAGAYNEQFF. The chain couples TRBV5-4 to TRBJ2-1; 8 bases fit TRBD1. This CDR3 has 15 amino acids. V lost 4 bases and J lost 2; bases outside the gene matches: 5. Germline CDR1 reads SGHNT; CDR2 reads YYREEE (reference sequence).

The chain joins TRBV5-1 to TRBJ1-3; 8 positions match TRBD1. The trim removed 4 bases at V and 4 bases at J, leaving 10 bases unmatched. Germline lookup yields CDR1 SGHRS and CDR2 YFSETQ. There are 16 residues in the CDR3. Here the CDR3 reads CASSSSQGAKGNTIYF. The DNA of the CDR3 is TGCGCCAGCAGCAGCTCCCAGGGGGCGAAAGGAAACACCATATATTTT.

This sequence joins TRBV7-8 and TRBJ2-5; 8 bases line up with TRBD1. CDR3 length: 15 residues. The junction had 6 bases not matched to a gene; V was cut back by 5 bases and J by 1 base. Germline lookup yields CDR1 SGHVS and CDR2 FQNEAQ. CDR3 region: CASSPLDRVQETQYF. CDR3 in DNA: TGTGCCAGCAGCCCCTTGGACAGGGTCCAAGAGACCCAGTACTTC.

The gene calls are TRBV27 and TRBJ2-2; TRBD1 might be the D (5 bases). Germline loops: CDR1 MNHEY, CDR2 SMNVEV (reference sequence). The germline V and J ends were trimmed by 9 bases and 1 base, with 15 bases remaining between them. This CDR3 has 15 amino acids. The CDR3 is CARIRGSENTGELFF. As DNA, the CDR3 is TGTGCCAGGATTAGGGGCAGCGAGAACACCGGGGAGCTGTTTTTT.

This chain uses TRBV19 with TRBJ2-4; D may be TRBD1 (5 bases). The length of the CDR3 is 15 residues. Per the germline V gene, CDR1 is LNHDA and CDR2 is SQIVND (reference sequence). V lost 6 bases and J 11 bases, leaving 23 bases between the germline ends. CDR3 in amino acids: CASSQTPDSQSVQYF. In DNA, the CDR3 is TGTGCCAGTAGCCAAACTCCAGACAGCCAGTCGGTTCAGTACTTC.

The V and J genes are TRBV19 and TRBJ2-7; D uncertain. The CDR3 length is 15 residues. V was shortened by 6 bases and J by 0 bases, with 15 bases between the two germline ends. The germline gives CDR1 LNHDA, CDR2 SQIVND (reference sequence). CDR3 in DNA: TGTGCCAGTAGCACCGCGGTAGCAAGCTCCTACGAGCAGTACTTC. As protein: CASSTAVASSYEQYF.

In regard to this clone: Other DNA sequences of this sample code for an identical CDR3. The rearrangement links TRBV5-1 to TRBJ1-2, with TRBD1 matching over 7 bases. CDR1 SGHRS and CDR2 YFSETQ come from the germline V gene. V was clipped by 5 bases and J by 0 bases; unmatched bases: 4. This CDR3 contains 14 residues. The CDR3: CASSLTGTNYGYTF. CDR3 in DNA: TGCGCCAGCAGTTTGACAGGGACTAACTATGGCTACACCTTC.

This chain joins TRBV6-4 and TRBJ2-7, with TRBD1 identical over 8 bases. The CDR3 sequence is 13 residues long. Germline V gene sequence: CDR1 MRHNA, CDR2 SNTAGT. With 7 bases clipped from V and 3 bases from J, the junction kept 5 bases outside the gene matches. CDR3 protein: CASKTGANYEQYF. Here the CDR3 DNA reads TGTGCCAGCAAGACAGGGGCGAACTACGAGCAGTACTTC.

This chain connects TRBV27 to TRBJ1-2, with D perhaps matching TRBD1 (6 bases). The CDR3 extends over 15 amino acids. Germline CDR1 MNHEY, CDR2 SMNVEV (reference sequence). V was clipped by 5 bases and J by 3 bases, with 16 bases between them. The CDR3 bases are TGTGCCAGCAGTCTCCGCAGGGGCGTCTACTATGGCTACACCTTC. Encoded protein: CASSLRRGVYYGYTF.

This chain links TRBV2 with TRBJ1-5; 8 positions agree with TRBD1. CDR1 and CDR2 from the germline V gene are SNHLY and FYNNEI. This CDR3 region has 15 residues. Unmatched junction bases numbered 10, after V lost 8 bases and J lost 4 bases. The CDR3 is CASGFSGQENQPQHF. In DNA form, the CDR3 reads TGTGCCAGCGGATTCTCGGGACAGGAGAATCAGCCCCAGCATTTT.

CDR3 in amino acids: CASARTGFNVLTF. In nucleotides, the CDR3 is TGTGCCAGTGCCAGGACAGGGTTCAACGTCCTGACTTTC. V is TRBV19 and J is TRBJ2-6, with 8 nucleotides matching TRBD1. V shed 8 bases and J 9 bases; nucleotides not matched to a gene: 6. CDR1 is LNHDA, CDR2 SQIVND, per germline (reference sequence). The CDR3 is 13 residues long.